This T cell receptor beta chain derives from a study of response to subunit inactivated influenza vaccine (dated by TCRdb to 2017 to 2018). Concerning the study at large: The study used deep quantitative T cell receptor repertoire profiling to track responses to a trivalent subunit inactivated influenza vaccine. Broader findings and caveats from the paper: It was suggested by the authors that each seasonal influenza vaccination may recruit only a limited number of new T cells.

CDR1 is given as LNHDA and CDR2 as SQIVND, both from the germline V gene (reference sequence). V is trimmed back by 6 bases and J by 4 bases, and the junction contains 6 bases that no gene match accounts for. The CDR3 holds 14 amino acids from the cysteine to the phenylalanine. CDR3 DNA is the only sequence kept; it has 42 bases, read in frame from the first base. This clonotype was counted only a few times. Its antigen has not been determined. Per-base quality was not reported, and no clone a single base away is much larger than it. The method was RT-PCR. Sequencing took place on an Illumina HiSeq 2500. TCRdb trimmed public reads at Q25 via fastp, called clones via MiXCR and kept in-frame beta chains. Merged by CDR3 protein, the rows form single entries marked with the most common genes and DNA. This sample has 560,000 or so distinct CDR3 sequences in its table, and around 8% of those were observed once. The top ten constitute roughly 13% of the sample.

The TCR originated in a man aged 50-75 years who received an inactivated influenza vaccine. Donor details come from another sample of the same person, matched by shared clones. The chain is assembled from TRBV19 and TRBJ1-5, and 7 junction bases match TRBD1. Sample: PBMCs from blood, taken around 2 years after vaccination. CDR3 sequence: CASRQTGSNQPQHF. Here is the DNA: TGTGCCAGTAGACAGACAGGGAGTAATCAGCCCCAGCATTTT.